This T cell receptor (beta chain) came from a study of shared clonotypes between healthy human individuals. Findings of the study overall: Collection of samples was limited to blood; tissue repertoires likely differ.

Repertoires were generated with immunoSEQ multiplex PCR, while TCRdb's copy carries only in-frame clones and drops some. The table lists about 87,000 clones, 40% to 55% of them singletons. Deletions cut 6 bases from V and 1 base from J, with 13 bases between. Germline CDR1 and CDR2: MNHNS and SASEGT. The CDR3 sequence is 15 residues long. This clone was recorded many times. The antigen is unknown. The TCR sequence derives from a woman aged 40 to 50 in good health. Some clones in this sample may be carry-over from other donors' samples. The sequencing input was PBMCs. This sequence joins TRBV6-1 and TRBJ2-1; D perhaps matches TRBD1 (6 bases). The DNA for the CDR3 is TGTGCCAGCAGCGCCGGGACATGGTCCTACAATGAGCAGTTCTTC. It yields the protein CASSAGTWSYNEQFF.